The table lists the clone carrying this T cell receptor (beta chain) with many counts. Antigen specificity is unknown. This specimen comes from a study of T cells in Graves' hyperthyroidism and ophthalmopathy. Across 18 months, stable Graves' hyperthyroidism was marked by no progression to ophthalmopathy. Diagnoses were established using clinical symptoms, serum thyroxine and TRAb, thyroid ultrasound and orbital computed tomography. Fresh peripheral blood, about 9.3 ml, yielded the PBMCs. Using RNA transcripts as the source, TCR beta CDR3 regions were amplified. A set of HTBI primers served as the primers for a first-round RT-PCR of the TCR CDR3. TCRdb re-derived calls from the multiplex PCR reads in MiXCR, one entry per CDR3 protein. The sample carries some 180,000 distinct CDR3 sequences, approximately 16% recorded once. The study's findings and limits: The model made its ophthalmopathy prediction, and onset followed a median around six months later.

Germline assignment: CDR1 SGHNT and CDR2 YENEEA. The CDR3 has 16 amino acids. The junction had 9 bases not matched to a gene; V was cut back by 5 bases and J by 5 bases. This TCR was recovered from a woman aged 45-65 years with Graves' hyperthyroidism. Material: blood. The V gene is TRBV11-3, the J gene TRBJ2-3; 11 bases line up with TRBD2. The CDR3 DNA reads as TGTGCCAGCAGCCCGCGACTAGCGGGAAGGGGAGATACGCAGTATTTT. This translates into CASSPRLAGRGDTQYF.